This T cell receptor beta chain is drawn from a study of blood T cell repertoires in COVID-19 (dated by TCRdb to 2018 to 2021). Regarding the complete study: Samples from collaborators originated in the United States, Italy and Spain and spanned both the acute and convalescent phases of COVID-19. The material from the prospective study consisted of cDNA or gDNA derived from T cells, B-cell-depleted T cells, or PBMCs. The dataset comprised deeply sampled blood TCRbeta repertoires from subjects exposed to, actively infected with, or recovered from COVID-19. The repertoires were released in a freely available public database intended as a resource for research on the immune response to SARS-CoV-2. Samples were obtained from the ongoing ImmuneRACE study (first 160 participants) and from some 1,300 subjects provided by 6 global collaborators. The sample metadata nearly always contained a de-identified subject ID, COVID-19 status, age in years and sex. Where HLA class I and class II types were available, the types were taken from metadata supplied by the sample provider, not from assay-based typing.

Enrolling through a virtual design, the prospective study's participants ranged in age from roughly 18 to 95 years and lived across roughly 24 United States geographic areas. To assign participants to cohorts, the prospective study relied on clinical history that participants themselves reported in a screening survey and a study questionnaire. Recovered participants in ImmuneRACE Cohort 3 were defined by two consecutive negative NP/OP PCR tests, clearance by a healthcare professional, or resolution of symptoms. Each participant in the prospective study had whole blood, serum and a nasopharyngeal or oropharyngeal swab collected by mobile phlebotomists. Participants in the prospective study had the option to provide additional blood draws and questionnaires over a roughly 2-month period. Blood samples from the prospective study were shipped frozen or at room temperature prior to DNA extraction. Remarks on this clone: Its target antigen remains unknown. No base qualities exist here, and no much larger clone lies one base off it.

TCRbeta CDR3 regions were amplified from genomic DNA by means of the immunoSEQ Assay, a bias-controlled multiplex PCR. The authors' analysis ran thus. The number of nucleated cells in each sample was estimated from the amplification of reference gene primers within the assay. To quantify the absolute abundance of each unique TCRbeta CDR3 rearrangement, sequence reads were collapsed and filtered. Productive Simpson clonality was computed per sample as the square root of Simpson's diversity index over productive rearrangements. Here the immuneACCESS table is served through TCRdb, limited to in-frame sequences with V and J called. Missing clones are a known gap in these copies; in checked studies unresolved V genes cover under half, and the rest lacks a known reason. The V and J calls and clone size are taken from that table; D and trimming were inferred from the DNA. This sample is represented by roughly 150,000 clones; about 85% of them were singletons. The ten largest clonotypes hold roughly 7.3% of the sample.

Taken from the germline V gene (reference sequence), the CDR1 and CDR2 loops are LNHDA and SQIVND. V drops 7 bases and J drops 10 bases, leaving 25 bases in between. The CDR3 starts with the cysteine, ends with the phenylalanine, and has 15 residues. Here the CDR3 DNA is all that survives: 45 bases in frame from base 1. The investigation overall reported the following: The amount of clinical and demographic metadata varied by source and participant and was provided uncurated.

The chain links TRBV19 with TRBJ1-2; no D gene can be assigned with confidence. Sample: PBMCs or T cells enriched from blood (not recorded which). This receptor was taken from a woman aged 50 to 60 who had recovered from COVID-19. CDR3 protein: CASIQAGGVKDDYTF. The bases are TGTGCCAGTATTCAGGCTGGCGGGGTCAAGGATGACTACACCTTC.